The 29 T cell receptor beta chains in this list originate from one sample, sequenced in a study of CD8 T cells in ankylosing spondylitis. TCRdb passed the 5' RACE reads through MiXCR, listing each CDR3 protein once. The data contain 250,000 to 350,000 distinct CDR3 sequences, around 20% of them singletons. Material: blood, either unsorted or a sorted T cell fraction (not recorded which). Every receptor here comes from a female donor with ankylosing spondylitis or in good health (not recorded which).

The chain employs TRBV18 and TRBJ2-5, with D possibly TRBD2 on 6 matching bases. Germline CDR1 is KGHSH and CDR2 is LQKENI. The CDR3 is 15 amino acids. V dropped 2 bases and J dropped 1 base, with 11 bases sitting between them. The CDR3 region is CASSPVVAAQETQYF. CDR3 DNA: TGTGCCAGCTCACCAGTGGTAGCGGCCCAAGAGACCCAGTACTTC.

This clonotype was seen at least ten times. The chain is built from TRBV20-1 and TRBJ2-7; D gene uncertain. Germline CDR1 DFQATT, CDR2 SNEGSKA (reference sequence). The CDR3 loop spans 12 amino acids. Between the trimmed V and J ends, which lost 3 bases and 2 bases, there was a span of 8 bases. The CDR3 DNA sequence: TGCAGTGCTAGTGACGGACCCTACGAGCAGTACTTC. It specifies CSASDGPYEQYF.

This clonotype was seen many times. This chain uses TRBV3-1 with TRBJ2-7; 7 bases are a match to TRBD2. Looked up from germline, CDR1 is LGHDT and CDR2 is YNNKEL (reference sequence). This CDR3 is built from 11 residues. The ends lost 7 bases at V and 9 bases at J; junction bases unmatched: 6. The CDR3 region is CASTWGGRQYF. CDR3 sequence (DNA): TGTGCCAGCACCTGGGGGGGTCGGCAGTACTTC.

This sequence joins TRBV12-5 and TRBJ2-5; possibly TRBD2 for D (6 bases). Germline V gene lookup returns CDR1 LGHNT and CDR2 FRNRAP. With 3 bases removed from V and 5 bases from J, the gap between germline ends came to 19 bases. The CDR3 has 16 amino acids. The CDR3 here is CASGFSLPEGRETQYF. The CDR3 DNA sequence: TGTGCTAGTGGTTTCAGTCTCCCGGAGGGGAGGGAGACCCAGTACTTC.

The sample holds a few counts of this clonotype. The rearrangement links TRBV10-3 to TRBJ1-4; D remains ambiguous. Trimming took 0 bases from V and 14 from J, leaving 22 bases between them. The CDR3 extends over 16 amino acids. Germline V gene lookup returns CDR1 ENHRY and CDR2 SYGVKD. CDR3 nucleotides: TGTGCCATCAGTGAGTCCCGACGCGACACTACCGAACGGCTGTTTTTT. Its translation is CAISESRRDTTERLFF.

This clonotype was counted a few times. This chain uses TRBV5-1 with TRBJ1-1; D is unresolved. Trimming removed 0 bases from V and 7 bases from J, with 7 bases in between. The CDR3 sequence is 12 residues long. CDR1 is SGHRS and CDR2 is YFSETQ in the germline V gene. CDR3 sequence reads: CASSLAWGEAFF. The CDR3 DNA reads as TGCGCCAGCAGCTTGGCGTGGGGTGAAGCTTTCTTT.

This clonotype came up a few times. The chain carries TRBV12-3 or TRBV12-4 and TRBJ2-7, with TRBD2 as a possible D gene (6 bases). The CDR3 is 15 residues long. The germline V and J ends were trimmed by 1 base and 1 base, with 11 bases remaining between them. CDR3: CASSLGGVLSYEQYF. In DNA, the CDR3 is TGTGCCAGCAGTTTAGGGGGGGTCTTATCCTACGAGCAGTACTTC.

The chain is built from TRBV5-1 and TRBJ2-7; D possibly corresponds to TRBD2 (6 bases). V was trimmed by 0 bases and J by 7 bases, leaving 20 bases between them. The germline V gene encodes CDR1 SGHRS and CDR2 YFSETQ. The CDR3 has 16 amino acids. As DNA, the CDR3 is TGCGCCAGCAGCTTGGCGTGGCTAGCGAGGGCAAGGGAGCAGTACTTC. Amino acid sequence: CASSLAWLARAREQYF.

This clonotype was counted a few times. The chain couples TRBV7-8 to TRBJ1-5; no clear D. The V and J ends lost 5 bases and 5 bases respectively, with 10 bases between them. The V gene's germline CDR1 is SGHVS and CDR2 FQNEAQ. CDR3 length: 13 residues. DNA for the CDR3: TGTGCCAGCAGCCACTATGGTGATCAGCCCCAGCATTTT. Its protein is CASSHYGDQPQHF.

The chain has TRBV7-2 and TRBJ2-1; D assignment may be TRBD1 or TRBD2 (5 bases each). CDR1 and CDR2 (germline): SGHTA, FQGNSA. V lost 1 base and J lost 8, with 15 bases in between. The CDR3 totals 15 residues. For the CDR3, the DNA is TGTGCCAGCAGCTTAGGGGGGACGGTCATCGATGAGCAGTTCTTC. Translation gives CASSLGGTVIDEQFF.

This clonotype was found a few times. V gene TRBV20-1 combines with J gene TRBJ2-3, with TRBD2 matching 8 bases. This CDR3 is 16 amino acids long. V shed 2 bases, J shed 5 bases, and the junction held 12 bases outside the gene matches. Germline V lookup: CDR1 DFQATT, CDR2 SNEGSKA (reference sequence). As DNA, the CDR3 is TGCAGTGCTAGATTGCCAAGGAGCGGGAGTATAGATACGCAGTATTTT. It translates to CSARLPRSGSIDTQYF.

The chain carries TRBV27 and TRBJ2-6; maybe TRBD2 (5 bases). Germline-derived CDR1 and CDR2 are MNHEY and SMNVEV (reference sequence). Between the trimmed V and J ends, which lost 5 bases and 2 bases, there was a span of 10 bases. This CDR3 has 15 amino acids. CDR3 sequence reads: CASSIGGTGANVLTF. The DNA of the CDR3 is TGTGCCAGCAGTATAGGAGGCACTGGGGCCAACGTCCTGACTTTC.

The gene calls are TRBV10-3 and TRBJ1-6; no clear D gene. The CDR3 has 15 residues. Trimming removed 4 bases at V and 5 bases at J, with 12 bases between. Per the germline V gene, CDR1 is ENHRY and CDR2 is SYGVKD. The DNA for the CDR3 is TGTGCCATCAGTGTATTGTCAGAGAATAATTCACCCCTCCACTTT. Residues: CAISVLSENNSPLHF.

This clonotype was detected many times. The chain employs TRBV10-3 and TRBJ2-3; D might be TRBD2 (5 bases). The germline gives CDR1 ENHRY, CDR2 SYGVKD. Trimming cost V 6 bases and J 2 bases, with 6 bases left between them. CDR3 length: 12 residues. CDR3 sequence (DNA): TGTGCCATCAGGGGAGACACAGATACGCAGTATTTT. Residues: CAIRGDTDTQYF.

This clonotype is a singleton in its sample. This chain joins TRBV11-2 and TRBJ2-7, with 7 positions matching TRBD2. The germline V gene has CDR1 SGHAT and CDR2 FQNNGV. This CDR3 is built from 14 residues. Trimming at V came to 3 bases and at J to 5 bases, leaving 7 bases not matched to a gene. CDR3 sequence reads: CASSLNGRKHEQYF. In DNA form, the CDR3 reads TGTGCCAGCAGCTTGAACGGGAGGAAGCACGAGCAGTACTTC.

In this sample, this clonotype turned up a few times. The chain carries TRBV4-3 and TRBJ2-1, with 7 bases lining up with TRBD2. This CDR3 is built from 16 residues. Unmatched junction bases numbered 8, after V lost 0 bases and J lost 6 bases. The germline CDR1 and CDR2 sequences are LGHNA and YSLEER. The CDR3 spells CASSQDLAAWGNEQFF. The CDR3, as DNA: TGCGCCAGCAGCCAAGATCTAGCGGCGTGGGGCAATGAGCAGTTCTTC.

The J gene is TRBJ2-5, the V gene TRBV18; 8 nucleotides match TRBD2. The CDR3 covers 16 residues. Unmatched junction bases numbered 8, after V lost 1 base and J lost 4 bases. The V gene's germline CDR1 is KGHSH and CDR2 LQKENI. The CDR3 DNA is TGTGCCAGCTCACCACGGCGAGCGGGAGCCGGAGAGACCCAGTACTTC. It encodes CASSPRRAGAGETQYF.

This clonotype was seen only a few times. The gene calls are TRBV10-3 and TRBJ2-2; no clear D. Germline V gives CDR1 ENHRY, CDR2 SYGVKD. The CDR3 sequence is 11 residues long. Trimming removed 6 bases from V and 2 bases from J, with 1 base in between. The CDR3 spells CAIRNTGELFF. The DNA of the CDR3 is TGTGCCATCAGAAACACCGGGGAGCTGTTTTTT.

In DNA, the CDR3 is TGCAGCGTTGCTTCCCGTTGGGGCATGAACACTGAAGCTTTCTTT. Its protein product is CSVASRWGMNTEAFF. V usage is TRBV29-1 and J usage is TRBJ1-1, with D perhaps TRBD1 (5 bases). Trimming removed 4 bases from V and 0 bases from J, with 15 bases in between. The CDR3 length is 15 residues. The germline CDR1 and CDR2 sequences are SQVTM and ANQGSEA.

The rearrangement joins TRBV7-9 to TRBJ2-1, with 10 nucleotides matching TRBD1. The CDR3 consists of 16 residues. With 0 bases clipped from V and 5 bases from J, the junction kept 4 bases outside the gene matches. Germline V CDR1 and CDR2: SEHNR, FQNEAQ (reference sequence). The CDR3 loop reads CASSLARQGAHNEQFF. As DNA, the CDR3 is TGTGCCAGCAGCTTAGCCAGACAGGGGGCACACAATGAGCAGTTCTTC.

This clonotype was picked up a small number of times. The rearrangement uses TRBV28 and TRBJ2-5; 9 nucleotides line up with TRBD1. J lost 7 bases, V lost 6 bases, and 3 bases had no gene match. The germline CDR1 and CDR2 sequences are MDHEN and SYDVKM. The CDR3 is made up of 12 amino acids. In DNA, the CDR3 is TGTGCCAGCAGCGGACAGGGGTGGACCCAGTACTTC. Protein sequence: CASSGQGWTQYF.

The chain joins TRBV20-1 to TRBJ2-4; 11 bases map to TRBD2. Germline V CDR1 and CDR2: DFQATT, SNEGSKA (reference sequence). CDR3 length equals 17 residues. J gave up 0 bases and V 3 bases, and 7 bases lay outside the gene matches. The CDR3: CSARMVAGGRAKNIQYF. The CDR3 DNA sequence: TGCAGTGCTAGGATGGTAGCGGGAGGGAGAGCCAAAAACATTCAGTACTTC.

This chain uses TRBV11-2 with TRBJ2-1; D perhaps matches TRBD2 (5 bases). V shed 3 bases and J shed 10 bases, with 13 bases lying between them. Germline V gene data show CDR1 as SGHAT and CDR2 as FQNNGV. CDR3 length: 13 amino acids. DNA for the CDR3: TGTGCCAGCAGCTTTTCGGGGATGGGCGAGCAGTTCTTC. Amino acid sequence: CASSFSGMGEQFF. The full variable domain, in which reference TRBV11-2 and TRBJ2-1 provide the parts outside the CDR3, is EAGVAQSPRYKIIEKRQSVAFWCNPISGHATLYWYQQILGQGPKLLIQFQNNGVVDDSQLPKDRFSAERLKGVDSTLKIQPAKLEDSAVYLCASSFSGMGEQFFGPGTRLTVL.

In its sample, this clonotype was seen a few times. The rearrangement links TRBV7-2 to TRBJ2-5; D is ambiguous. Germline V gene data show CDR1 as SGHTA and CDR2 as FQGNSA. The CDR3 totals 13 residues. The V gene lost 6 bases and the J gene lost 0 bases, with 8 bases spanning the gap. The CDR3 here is CASRAPYQETQYF. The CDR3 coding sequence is TGTGCCAGCAGAGCACCGTACCAAGAGACCCAGTACTTC.

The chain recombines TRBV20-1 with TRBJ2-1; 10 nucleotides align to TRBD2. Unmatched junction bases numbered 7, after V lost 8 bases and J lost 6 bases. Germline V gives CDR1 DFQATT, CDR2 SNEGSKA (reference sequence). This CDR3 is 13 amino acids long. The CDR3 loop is CSTRAGGPNEQFF. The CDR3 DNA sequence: TGCAGTACGCGAGCGGGAGGGCCCAATGAGCAGTTCTTC.

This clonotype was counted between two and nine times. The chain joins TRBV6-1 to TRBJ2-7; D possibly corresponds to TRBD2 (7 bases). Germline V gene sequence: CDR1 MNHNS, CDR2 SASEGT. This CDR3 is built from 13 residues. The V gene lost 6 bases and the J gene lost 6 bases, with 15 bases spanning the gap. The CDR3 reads CASSQGGGREQYF. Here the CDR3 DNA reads TGTGCCAGCAGCCAAGGGGGGGGTCGCGAGCAGTACTTC.

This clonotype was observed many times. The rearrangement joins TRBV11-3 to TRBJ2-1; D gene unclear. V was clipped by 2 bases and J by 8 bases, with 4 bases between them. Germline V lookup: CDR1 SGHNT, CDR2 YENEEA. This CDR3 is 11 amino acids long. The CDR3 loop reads CASSLSYEQFF. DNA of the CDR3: TGTGCCAGCAGCTTAAGCTATGAGCAGTTCTTC.

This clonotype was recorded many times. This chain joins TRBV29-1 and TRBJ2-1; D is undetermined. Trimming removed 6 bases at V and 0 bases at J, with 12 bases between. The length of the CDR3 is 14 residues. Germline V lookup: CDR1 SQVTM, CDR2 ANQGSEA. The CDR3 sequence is CSVAFGISYNEQFF. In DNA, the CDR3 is TGCAGCGTAGCGTTTGGGATCTCCTACAATGAGCAGTTCTTC.

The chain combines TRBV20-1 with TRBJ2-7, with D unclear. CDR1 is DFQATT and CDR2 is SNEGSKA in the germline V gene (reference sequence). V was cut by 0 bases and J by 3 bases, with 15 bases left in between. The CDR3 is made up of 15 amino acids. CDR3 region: CSARESSGLSYEQYF. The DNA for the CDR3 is TGCAGTGCTAGAGAGAGTTCGGGCCTAAGCTACGAGCAGTACTTC.